This T cell receptor beta chain came from a study of blood T cell repertoires in COVID-19 (dated by TCRdb to the early 2020s). Regarding the complete study: The collaborator samples originated in the United States, Italy and Spain and spanned the acute and convalescent phases of COVID-19. The material from the prospective study consisted of cDNA or gDNA derived from T cells, B-cell-depleted T cells, or PBMCs. The dataset comprised deeply sampled blood TCRbeta repertoires from subjects exposed to, actively infected with, or recovered from COVID-19. The repertoires were released in a freely available public database intended as a resource for research on the immune response to SARS-CoV-2. The samples were drawn from two sources: the first 160 participants of the ongoing ImmuneRACE study, and approximately 1,300 subjects contributed by 6 global collaborators. Sample metadata almost always included a de-identified subject ID, COVID-19 status, age in years and sex. Where HLA class I and class II types were available, the types were taken from metadata supplied by the sample provider, not from assay-based typing.

TCRbeta CDR3 regions were amplified from genomic DNA using the immunoSEQ Assay, a bias-controlled multiplex PCR. The published analysis was carried out like this. Nucleated cell counts per sample were estimated from amplification of reference gene primers within the assay. To quantify the absolute abundance of each unique TCRbeta CDR3 rearrangement, sequence reads were collapsed and filtered. For each sample, productive Simpson clonality was calculated as the square root of Simpson's diversity index over productive rearrangements. TCRdb retrieved this table from immuneACCESS and kept in-frame rearrangements only. Not all clones are present; in checked studies, unresolved V genes account for under half, and no reason is known for the remainder. Clone size and the V and J calls come from that table; the DNA yielded D and trimming. The sample data list some 350,000 clones, and 90% of these were observed just once. Of the sample, 6.5% is held by the ten largest clones.

The CDR3 covers 18 residues, taking in both the cysteine and the phenylalanine. Solely the CDR3 DNA is kept, with 54 bases framed from the first base. Trimming removed 5 bases from V and 2 bases from J; the gene matches leave 14 bases unexplained. CDR1 is given as SGDLS and CDR2 as YYNGEE, both from the germline V gene. General study outcomes and caveats: The quantity of clinical and demographic metadata differed by source and by participant and was supplied without curation.

Collaborating institutions collected whole blood in K2EDTA tubes following their own protocols. Collaborator samples were shipped for TCRbeta analysis as frozen whole blood, isolated PBMCs, or DNA extracted from either sample type. As for this clone: Its recognized antigen is unknown. Base qualities are not recorded, but no much larger clone differs from it by a single base.

The TCR comes from a man between 18 and 35 years old with active or convalescent COVID-19. Material: peripheral blood. Recombination joined TRBV9 with TRBJ2-3, with TRBD2 matching 10 junction bases. The bases are TGTGCCAGCAGTTACAAGGGACCACTAGCGGGGCCCACAGATACGCAGTATTTT. Its protein reads: CASSYKGPLAGPTDTQYF.